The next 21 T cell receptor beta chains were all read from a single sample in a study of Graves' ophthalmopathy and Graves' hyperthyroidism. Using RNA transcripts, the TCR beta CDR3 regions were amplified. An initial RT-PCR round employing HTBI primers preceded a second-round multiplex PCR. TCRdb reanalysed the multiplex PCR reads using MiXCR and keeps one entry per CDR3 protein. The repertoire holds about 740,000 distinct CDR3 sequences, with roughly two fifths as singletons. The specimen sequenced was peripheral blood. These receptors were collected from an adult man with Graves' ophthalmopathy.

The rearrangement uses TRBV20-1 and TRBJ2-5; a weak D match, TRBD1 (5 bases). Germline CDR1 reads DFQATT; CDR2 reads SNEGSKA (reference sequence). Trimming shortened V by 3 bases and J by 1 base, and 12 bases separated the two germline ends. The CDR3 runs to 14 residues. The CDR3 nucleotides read TGCAGTGCTAGGCTTGGGGCCTTCCAAGAGACCCAGTACTTC. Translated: CSARLGAFQETQYF.

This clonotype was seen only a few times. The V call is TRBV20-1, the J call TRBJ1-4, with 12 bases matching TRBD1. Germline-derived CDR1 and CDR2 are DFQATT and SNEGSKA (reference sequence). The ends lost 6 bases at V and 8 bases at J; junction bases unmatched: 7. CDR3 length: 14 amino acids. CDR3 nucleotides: TGCAGTGCGGGAGGGACAGGGGGCTTGGAAAAACTGTTTTTT. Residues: CSAGGTGGLEKLFF.

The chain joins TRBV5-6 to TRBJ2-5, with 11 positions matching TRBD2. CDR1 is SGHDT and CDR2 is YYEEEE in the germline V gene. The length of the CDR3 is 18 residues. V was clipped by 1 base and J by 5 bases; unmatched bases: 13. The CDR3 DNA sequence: TGTGCCAGCAGCTTGAACAGAATTGTAGCGGGGGGGCTCGAGACCCAGTACTTC. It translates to CASSLNRIVAGGLETQYF.

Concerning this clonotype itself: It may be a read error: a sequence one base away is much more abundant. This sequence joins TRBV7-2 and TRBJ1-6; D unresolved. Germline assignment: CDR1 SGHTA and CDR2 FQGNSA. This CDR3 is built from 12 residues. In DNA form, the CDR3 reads TGTGCCAGCAGCCACGGGAATTCACCCCCCCACTTT. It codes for CASSHGNSPPHF.

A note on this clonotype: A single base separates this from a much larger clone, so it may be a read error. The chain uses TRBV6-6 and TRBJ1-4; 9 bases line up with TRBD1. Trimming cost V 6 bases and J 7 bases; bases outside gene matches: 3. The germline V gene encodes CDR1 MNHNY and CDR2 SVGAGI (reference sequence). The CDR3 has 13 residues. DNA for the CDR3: TGTGCCAGCAGACGGACAGGGGCTGAAAAACTGTTTTTT. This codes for CASRRTGAEKLFF.

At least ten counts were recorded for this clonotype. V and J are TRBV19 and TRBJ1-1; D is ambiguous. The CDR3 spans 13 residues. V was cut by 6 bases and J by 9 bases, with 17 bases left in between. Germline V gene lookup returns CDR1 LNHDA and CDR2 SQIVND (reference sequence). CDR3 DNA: TGTGCCAGTAGCGCCTGGGGTGGGCAGCAAGCTTTCTTT. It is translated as CASSAWGGQQAFF.

CDR3 bases: TGCAGTGCTAAGAGACTAGCGGGAGGTTTGGGAGAGACCCAGTACTTC. It codes for CSAKRLAGGLGETQYF. The J gene is TRBJ2-5, the V gene TRBV20-1; 13 positions agree with TRBD2. Germline trimming cut 4 bases from V and 4 bases from J; bases unmatched to any gene: 9. The germline V gene has CDR1 DFQATT and CDR2 SNEGSKA (reference sequence). This CDR3 is 16 amino acids long.

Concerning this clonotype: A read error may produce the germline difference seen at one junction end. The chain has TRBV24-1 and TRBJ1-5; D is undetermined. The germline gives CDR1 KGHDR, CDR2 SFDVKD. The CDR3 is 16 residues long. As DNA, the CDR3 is TGTGCCAGCAGTTACTCGACGGGGTGGGGCAATCAGCCCCAGCATTTT. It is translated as CASSYSTGWGNQPQHF.

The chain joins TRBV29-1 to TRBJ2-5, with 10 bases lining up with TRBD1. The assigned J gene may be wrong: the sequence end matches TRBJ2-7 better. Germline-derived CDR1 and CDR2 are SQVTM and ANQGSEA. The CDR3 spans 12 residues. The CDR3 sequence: CSGYGTGDEQYF. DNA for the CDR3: TGCAGCGGGTATGGGACAGGGGACGAGCAGTACTTC.

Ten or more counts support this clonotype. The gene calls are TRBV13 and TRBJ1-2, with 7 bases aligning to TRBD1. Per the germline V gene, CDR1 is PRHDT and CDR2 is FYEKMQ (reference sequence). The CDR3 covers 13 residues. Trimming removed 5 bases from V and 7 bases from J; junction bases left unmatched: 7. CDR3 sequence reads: CASSRDRDFGYTF. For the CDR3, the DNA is TGTGCCAGCAGCCGAGACAGGGACTTTGGCTACACCTTC.

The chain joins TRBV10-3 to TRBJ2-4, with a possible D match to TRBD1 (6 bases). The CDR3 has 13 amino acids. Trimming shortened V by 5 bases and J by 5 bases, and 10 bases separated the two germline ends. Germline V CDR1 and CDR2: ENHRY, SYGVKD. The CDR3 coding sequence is TGTGCCATCAGTAGAAACAGGGAAAACATTCAGTACTTC. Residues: CAISRNRENIQYF.

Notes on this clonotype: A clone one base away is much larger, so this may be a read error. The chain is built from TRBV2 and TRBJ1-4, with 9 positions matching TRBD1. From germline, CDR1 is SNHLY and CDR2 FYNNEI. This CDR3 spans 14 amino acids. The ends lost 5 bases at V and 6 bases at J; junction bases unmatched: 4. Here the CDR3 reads CASSNRGPDEKLFF. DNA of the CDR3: TGTGCCAGCAGTAACAGGGGGCCGGATGAAAAACTGTTTTTT.

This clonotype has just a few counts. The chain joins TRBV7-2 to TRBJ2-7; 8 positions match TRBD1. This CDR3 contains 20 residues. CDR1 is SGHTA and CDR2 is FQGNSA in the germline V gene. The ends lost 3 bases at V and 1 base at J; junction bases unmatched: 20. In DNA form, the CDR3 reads TGTGCCAGCAGCTTGGTGTTTGGAGCCAAAGGGGACAGGAGGTCCTACGAGCAGTACTTC. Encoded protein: CASSLVFGAKGDRRSYEQYF.

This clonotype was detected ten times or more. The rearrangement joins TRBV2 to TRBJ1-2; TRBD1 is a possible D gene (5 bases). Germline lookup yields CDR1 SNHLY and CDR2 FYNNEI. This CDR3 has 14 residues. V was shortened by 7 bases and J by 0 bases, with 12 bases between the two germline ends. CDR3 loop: CASMRGQANYGYTF. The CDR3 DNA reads TGTGCCAGCATGCGGGGCCAAGCTAACTATGGCTACACCTTC.

The CDR3 region has the DNA TGCAGTGAGCTTGGAGGAGAGACCCAGTACTTC. Translating gives CSELGGETQYF. The rearrangement uses TRBV20-1 and TRBJ2-5, with a possible D match to TRBD2 (5 bases). With 7 bases removed from V and 4 bases from J, the gap between germline ends came to 10 bases. The germline CDR1 and CDR2 sequences are DFQATT and SNEGSKA (reference sequence). The CDR3 has 11 amino acids.

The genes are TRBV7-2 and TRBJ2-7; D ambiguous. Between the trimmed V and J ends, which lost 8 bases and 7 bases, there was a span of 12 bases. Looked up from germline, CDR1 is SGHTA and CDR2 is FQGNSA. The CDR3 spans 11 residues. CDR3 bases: TGTGCCAGCTTCTACGTATGGGAGCAGTACTTC. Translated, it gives CASFYVWEQYF.

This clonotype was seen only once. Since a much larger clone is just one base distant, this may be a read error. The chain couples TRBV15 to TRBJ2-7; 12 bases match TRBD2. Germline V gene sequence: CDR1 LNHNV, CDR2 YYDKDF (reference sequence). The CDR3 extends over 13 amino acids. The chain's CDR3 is CATRRDRLAGESF. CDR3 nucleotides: TGTGCCACCAGGAGAGATAGACTAGCGGGAGAGTCTTTC. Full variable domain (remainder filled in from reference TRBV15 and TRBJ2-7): DAMVIQNPRYQVTQFGKPVTLSCSQTLNHNVMYWYQQKSSQAPKLLFHYYDKDFNNEADTPDNFQSRRPNTSFCFLDIRSPGLGDTAMYLCATRRDRLAGESFGPGTRLTVT.

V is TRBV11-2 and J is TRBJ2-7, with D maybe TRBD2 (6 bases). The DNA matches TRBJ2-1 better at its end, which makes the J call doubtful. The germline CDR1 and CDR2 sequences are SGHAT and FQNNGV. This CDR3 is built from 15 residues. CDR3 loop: CASSSAGLPSNEQFF. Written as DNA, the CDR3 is TGTGCCAGCAGCTCAGCGGGCCTCCCTAGCAATGAGCAGTTCTTC.

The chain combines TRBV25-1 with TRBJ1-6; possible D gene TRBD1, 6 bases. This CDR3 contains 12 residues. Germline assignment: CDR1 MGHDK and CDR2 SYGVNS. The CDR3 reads CAGGQGTSPLHF. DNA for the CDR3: TGTGCAGGTGGGCAGGGGACTTCACCCCTCCACTTT.

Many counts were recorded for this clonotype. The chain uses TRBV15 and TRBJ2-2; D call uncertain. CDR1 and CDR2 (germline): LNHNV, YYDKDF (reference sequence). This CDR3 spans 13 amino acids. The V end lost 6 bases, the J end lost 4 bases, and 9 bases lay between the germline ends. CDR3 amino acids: CATRPTSTGELFF. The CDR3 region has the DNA TGTGCCACCAGACCGACCTCCACCGGGGAGCTGTTTTTT.

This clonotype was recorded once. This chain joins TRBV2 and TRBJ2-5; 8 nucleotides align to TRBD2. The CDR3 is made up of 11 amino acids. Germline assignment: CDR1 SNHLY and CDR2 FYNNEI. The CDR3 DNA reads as TGTCCCCCAGCGGGAGTGACCCCCCAGTACTTC. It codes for CPPAGVTPQYF.